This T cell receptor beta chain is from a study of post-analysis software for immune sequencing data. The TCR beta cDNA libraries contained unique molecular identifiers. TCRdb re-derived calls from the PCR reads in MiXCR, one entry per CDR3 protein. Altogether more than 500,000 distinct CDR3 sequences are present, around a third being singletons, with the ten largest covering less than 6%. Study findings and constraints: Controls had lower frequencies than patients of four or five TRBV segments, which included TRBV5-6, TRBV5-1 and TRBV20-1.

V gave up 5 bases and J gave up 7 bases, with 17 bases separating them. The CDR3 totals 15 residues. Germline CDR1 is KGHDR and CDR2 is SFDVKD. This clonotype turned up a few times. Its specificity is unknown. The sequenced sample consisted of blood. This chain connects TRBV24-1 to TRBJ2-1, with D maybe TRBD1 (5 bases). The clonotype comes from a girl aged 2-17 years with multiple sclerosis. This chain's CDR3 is CATSVPSGRDNEQFF. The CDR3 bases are TGTGCCACCAGTGTCCCCTCTGGCAGGGATAATGAGCAGTTCTTC.